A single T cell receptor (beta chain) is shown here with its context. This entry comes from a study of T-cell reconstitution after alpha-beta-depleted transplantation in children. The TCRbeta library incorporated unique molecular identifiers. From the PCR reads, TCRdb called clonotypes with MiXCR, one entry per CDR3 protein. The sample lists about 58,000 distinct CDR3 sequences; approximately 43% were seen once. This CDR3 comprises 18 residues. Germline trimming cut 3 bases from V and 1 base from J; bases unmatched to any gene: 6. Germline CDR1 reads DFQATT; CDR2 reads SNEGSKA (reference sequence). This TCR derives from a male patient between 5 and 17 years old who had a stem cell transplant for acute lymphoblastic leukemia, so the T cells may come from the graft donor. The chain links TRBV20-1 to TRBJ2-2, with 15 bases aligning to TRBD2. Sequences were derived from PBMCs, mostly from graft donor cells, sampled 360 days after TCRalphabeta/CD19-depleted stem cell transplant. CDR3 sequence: CSASPGLAGGMNTGELFF. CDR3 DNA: TGCAGTGCTAGCCCTGGACTAGCGGGAGGGATGAACACCGGGGAGCTGTTTTTT.